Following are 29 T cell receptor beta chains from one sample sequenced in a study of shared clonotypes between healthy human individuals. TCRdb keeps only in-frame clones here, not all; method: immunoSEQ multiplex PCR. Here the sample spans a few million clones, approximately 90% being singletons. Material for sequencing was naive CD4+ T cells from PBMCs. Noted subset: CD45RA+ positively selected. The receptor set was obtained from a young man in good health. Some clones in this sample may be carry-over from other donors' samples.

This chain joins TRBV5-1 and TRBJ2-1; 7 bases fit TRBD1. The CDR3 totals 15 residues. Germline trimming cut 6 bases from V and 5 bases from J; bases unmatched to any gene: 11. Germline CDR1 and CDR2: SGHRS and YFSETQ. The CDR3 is CASNYRDSTHNEQFF. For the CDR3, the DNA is TGCGCCAGCAACTACCGGGACAGCACCCACAATGAGCAGTTCTTC.

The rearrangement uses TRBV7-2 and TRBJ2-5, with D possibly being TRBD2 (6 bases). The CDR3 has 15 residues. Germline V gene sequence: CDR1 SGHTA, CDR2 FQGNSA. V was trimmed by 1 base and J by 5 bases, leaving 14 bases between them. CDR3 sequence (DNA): TGTGCCAGCAGCTTAGTTGCGGGGTGGGCGGAGACCCAGTACTTC. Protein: CASSLVAGWAETQYF. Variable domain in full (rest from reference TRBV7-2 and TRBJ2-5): GAGVSQSPSNKVTEKGKDVELRCDPISGHTALYWYRQSLGQGLEFLIYFQGNSAPDKSGLPSDRFSAERTGGSVSTLTIQRTQQEDSAVYLCASSLVAGWAETQYFGPGTRLLVL.

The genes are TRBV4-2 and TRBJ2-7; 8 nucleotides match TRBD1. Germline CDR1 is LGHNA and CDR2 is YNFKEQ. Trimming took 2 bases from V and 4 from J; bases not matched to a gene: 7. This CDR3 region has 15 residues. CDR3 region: CASSQTYGTGYEQYF. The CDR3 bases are TGTGCCAGCAGCCAAACGTACGGGACAGGTTACGAGCAGTACTTC.

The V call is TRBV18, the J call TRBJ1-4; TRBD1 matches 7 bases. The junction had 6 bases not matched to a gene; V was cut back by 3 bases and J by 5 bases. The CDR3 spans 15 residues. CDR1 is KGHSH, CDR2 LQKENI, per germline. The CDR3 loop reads CASSPRDRINEKLFF. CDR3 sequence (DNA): TGTGCCAGCTCACCTCGGGACAGAATAAATGAAAAACTGTTTTTT.

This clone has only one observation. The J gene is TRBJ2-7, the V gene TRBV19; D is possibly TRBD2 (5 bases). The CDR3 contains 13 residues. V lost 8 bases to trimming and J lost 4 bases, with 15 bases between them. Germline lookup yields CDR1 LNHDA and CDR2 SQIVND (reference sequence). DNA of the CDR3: TGTGCCAGTTCCGGGATTCCGGTTTACGAGCAGTACTTC. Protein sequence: CASSGIPVYEQYF.

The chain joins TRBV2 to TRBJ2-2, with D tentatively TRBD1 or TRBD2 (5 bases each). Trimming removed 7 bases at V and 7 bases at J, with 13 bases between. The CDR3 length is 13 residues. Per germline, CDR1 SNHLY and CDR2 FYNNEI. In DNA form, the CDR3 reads TGTGCCAGCATGAGAGGGGTGGGCGGGGAGCTGTTTTTT. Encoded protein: CASMRGVGGELFF.

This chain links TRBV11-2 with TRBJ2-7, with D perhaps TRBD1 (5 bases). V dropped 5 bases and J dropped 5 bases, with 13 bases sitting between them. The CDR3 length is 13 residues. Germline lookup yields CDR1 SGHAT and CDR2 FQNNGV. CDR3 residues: CASSAIRVHEQYF. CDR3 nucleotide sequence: TGTGCCAGCAGCGCAATCAGGGTTCACGAGCAGTACTTC.

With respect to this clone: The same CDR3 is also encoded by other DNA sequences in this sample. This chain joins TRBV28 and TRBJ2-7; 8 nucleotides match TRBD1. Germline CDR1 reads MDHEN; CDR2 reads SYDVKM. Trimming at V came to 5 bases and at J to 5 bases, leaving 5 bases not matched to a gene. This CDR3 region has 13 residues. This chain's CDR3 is CASSPDRAHEQYF. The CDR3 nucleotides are TGTGCCAGCAGTCCGGACAGGGCCCACGAGCAGTACTTC.

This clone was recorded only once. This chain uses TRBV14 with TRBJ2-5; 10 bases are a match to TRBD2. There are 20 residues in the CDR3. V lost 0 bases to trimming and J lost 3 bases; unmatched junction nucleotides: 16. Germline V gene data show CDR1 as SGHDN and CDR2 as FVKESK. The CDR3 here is CASSQEFIPGLAGVEETQYF. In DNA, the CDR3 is TGTGCCAGCAGCCAAGAATTTATCCCCGGTCTAGCGGGAGTAGAAGAGACCCAGTACTTC. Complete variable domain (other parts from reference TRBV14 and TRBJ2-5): EAGVTQFPSHSVIEKGQTVTLRCDPISGHDNLYWYRRVMGKEIKFLLHFVKESKQDESGMPNNRFLAERTGGTYSTLKVQPAELEDSGVYFCASSQEFIPGLAGVEETQYFGPGTRLLVL.

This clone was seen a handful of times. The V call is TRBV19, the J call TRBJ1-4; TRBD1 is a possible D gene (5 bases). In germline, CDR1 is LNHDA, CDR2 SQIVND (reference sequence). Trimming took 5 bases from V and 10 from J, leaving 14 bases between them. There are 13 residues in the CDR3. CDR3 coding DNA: TGTGCCAGTAGTGAGAGGACATTTGGAAAACTGTTTTTT. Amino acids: CASSERTFGKLFF.

The CDR3 loop is CASSFTGAGELFF. As DNA, the CDR3 is TGCGCCAGCAGCTTCACAGGGGCTGGGGAGCTGTTTTTT. This chain uses TRBV5-1 with TRBJ2-2; 7 bases agree with TRBD1. The V gene end was trimmed by 2 bases and the J gene end by 8 bases; junction bases not matched to a gene: 3. Germline V gene sequence: CDR1 SGHRS, CDR2 YFSETQ. The CDR3 sequence is 13 residues long.

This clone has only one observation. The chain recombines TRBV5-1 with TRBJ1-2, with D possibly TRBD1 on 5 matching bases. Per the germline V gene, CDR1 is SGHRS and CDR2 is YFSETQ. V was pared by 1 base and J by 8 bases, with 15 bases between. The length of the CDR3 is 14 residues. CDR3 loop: CASSLIGAGEGYTF. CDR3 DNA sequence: TGCGCCAGCAGCTTGATAGGGGCGGGGGAAGGCTACACCTTC.

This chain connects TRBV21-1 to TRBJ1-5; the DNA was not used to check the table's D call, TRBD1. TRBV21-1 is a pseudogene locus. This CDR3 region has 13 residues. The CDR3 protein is CARRTVSNQPQHF. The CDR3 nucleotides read TGTGCCAGGCGGACAGTTAGCAATCAGCCCCAGCATTTT.

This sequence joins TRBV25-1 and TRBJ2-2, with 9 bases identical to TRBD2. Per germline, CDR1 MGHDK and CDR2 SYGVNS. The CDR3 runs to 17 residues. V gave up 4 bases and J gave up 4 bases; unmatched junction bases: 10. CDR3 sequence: CASSALAGIQGTGELFF. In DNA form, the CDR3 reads TGTGCCAGCAGTGCGCTAGCGGGAATCCAAGGCACCGGGGAGCTGTTTTTT.

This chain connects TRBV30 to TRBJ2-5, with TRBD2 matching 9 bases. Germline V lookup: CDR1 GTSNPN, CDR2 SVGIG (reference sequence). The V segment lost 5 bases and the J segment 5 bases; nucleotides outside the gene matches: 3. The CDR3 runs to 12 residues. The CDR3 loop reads CAWASGRETQYF. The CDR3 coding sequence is TGTGCCTGGGCAAGCGGGAGGGAGACCCAGTACTTC.

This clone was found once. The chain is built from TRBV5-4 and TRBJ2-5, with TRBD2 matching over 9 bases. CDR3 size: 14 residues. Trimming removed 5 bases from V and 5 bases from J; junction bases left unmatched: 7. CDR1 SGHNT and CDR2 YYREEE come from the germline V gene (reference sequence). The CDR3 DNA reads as TGTGCCAGCAGTCGTAGCGGGAGCAGCGAGACCCAGTACTTC. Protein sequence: CASSRSGSSETQYF.

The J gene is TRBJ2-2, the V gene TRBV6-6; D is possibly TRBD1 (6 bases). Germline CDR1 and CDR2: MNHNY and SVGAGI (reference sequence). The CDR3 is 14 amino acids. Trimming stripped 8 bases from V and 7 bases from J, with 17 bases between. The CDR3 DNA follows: TGTGCCAGCCAGCAGGGGATGGGGAGCGGGGAGCTGTTTTTT. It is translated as CASQQGMGSGELFF.

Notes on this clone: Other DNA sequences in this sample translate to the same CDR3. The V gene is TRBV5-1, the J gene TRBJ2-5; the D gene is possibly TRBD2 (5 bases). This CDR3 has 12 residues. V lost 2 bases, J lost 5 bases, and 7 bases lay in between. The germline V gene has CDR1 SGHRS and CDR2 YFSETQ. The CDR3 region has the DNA TGCGCCAGCAGCTTTCCGGGGGAGACCCAGTACTTC. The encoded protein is CASSFPGETQYF. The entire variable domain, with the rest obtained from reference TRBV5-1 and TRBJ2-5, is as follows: KAGVTQTPRYLIKTRGQQVTLSCSPISGHRSVSWYQQTPGQGLQFLFEYFSETQRNKGNFPGRFSGRQFSNSRSEMNVSTLELGDSALYLCASSFPGETQYFGPGTRLLVL.

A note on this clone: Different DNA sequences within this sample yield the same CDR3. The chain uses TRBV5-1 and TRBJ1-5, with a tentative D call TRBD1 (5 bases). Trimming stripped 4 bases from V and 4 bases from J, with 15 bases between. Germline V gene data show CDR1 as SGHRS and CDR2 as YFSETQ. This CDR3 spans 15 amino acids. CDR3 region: CASSLDGTANQPQHF. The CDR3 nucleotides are TGCGCCAGCAGCCTCGACGGGACGGCTAATCAGCCCCAGCATTTT.

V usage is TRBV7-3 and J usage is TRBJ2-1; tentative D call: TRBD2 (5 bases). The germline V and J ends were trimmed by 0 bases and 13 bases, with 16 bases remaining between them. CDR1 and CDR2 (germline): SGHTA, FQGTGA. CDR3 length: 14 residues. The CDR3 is CASSLTRSGNYQFF. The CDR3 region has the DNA TGTGCCAGCAGCTTAACTAGGTCGGGGAACTACCAGTTCTTC.

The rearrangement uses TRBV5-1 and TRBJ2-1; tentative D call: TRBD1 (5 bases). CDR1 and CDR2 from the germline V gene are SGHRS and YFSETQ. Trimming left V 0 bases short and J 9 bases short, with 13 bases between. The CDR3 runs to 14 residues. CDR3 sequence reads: CASSLGQGTGEQFF. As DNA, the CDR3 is TGCGCCAGCAGCTTGGGTCAGGGCACTGGTGAGCAGTTCTTC.

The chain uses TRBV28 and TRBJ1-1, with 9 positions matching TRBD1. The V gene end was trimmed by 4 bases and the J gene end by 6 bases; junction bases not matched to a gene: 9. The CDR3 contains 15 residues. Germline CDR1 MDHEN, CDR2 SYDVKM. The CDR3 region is CASSSRDRVWAEAFF. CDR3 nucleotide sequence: TGTGCCAGCAGTTCCCGGGACAGGGTTTGGGCTGAAGCTTTCTTT.

CDR3 in DNA: TGTGCCAGCACCAAGCCGGTGGGGAACACTGAAGCTTTCTTT. Amino acids: CASTKPVGNTEAFF. The V gene is TRBV28, the J gene TRBJ1-1, with unresolved D. The germline V and J ends were trimmed by 7 bases and 1 base, with 13 bases remaining between them. The germline CDR1 and CDR2 sequences are MDHEN and SYDVKM. The CDR3 spans 14 residues.

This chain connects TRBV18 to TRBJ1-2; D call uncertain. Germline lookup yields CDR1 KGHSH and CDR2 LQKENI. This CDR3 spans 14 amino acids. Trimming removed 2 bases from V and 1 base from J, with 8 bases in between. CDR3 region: CASSPNDGNYGYTF. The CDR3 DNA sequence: TGTGCCAGCTCACCAAATGACGGTAACTATGGCTACACCTTC.

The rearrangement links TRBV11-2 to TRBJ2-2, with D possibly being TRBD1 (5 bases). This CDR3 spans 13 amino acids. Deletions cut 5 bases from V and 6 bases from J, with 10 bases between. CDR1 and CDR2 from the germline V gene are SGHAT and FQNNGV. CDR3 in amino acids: CASSSRVAGELFF. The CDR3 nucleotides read TGTGCCAGCAGCAGCAGGGTGGCCGGGGAGCTGTTTTTT.

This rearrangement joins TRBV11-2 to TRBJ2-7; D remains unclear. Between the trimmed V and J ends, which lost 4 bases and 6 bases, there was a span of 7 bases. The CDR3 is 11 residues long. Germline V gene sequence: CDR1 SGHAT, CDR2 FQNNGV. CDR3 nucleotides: TGTGCCAGCAGCTCCGGACGCGAGCAGTACTTC. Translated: CASSSGREQYF. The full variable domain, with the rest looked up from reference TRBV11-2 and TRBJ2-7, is EAGVAQSPRYKIIEKRQSVAFWCNPISGHATLYWYQQILGQGPKLLIQFQNNGVVDDSQLPKDRFSAERLKGVDSTLKIQPAKLEDSAVYLCASSSGREQYFGPGTRLTVT.

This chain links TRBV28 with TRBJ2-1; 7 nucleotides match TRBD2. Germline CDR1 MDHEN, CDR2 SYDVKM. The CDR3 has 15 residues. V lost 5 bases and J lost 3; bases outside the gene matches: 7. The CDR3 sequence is CASSNAGRGYNEQFF. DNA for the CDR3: TGTGCCAGCAGTAACGCGGGGAGGGGCTACAATGAGCAGTTCTTC.

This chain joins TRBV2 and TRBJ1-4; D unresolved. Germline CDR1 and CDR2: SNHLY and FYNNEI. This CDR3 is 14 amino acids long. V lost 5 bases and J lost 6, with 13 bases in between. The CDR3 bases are TGTGCCAGCAGTATCCCAGTCCGGGATGAAAAACTGTTTTTT. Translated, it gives CASSIPVRDEKLFF.

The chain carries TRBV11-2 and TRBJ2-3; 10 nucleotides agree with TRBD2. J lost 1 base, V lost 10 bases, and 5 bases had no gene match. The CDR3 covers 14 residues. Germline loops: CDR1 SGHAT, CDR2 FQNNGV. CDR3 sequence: CATRTSGRTDTQYF. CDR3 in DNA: TGTGCCACCAGGACTAGCGGCCGCACAGATACGCAGTATTTT.